Shown below are 11 T cell receptor beta chains from a single sample sequenced in a study of PD-L1 blockade in urothelial cancer. The data were produced by immunoSEQ multiplex PCR, yet TCRdb's version contains in-frame clones alone and is incomplete. This sample yields some 74,000 clones, of which around four fifths are seen a single time; 5.5% to 7.5% belongs to the top ten. The time point: pretreatment peripheral blood. Sequences were derived from PBMCs, sampled around atezolizumab (anti-PD-L1) treatment. Receptors were obtained from a man aged 35-49 years with urothelial cancer.

The chain is built from TRBV2 and TRBJ1-2; D ambiguous. This CDR3 has 11 residues. The V gene's germline CDR1 is SNHLY and CDR2 FYNNEI. Deletions cut 6 bases from V and 10 bases from J, with 12 bases between. The DNA for the CDR3 is TGTGCCAGCAGCCCGGGGATGTCCTACACCTTC. It specifies CASSPGMSYTF.

As concerns this clone: The junction does not match germline at one end; this may be a read error. The V gene is TRBV7-7, the J gene TRBJ2-3; 9 bases are a match to TRBD1. The CDR3 loop spans 15 amino acids. From germline, CDR1 is SSHAT and CDR2 FNYEAQ (reference sequence). This CDR3 reads CASSLTGGSTDTQYF. Written as DNA, the CDR3 is TGTGCTAGCAGCCTGACAGGGGGTAGCACAGATACGCAGTATTTT.

This chain uses TRBV28 with TRBJ1-1; D is ambiguous. Deletions cut 2 bases from V and 5 bases from J, with 6 bases between. The CDR3 totals 12 residues. Per germline, CDR1 MDHEN and CDR2 SYDVKM. The CDR3 region is CASSLEWTEAFF. The CDR3 nucleotides are TGTGCCAGCAGTTTAGAGTGGACTGAAGCTTTCTTT. The full variable domain, with the rest looked up from reference TRBV28 and TRBJ1-1, is DVKVTQSSRYLVKRTGEKVFLECVQDMDHENMFWYRQDPGLGLRLIYFSYDVKMKEKGDIPEGYSVSREKKERFSLILESASTNQTSMYLCASSLEWTEAFFGQGTRLTVV.

The V call is TRBV21-1, the J call TRBJ2-1; the tabulated D call, TRBD2, remains unverified against the DNA. TRBV21-1 is shown as a pseudogene. The CDR3 has 16 residues. This CDR3 reads CASSTHFGGETNEQFF. The DNA of the CDR3 is TGTGCCAGCAGCACTCACTTTGGGGGGGAGACAAATGAGCAGTTCTTC.

In its sample, this clone ranks as medium-sized. The chain links TRBV4-2 to TRBJ2-7, with 7 nucleotides matching TRBD2. From germline, CDR1 is LGHNA and CDR2 YNFKEQ. The CDR3 extends over 13 amino acids. The junction had 7 bases not matched to a gene; V was cut back by 5 bases and J by 6 bases. CDR3 coding DNA: TGTGCCAGCAGCGCCTATGTAGCGGGCGAGCAGTACTTC. This encodes CASSAYVAGEQYF.

V usage is TRBV5-1 and J usage is TRBJ2-1, with D possibly TRBD1 on 6 matching bases. In germline, CDR1 is SGHRS, CDR2 YFSETQ. The V gene lost 0 bases and the J gene lost 5 bases, with 9 bases spanning the gap. The CDR3 sequence is 14 residues long. CDR3 in amino acids: CASSLGGRNNEQFF. The CDR3 DNA is TGCGCCAGCAGCTTGGGGGGGCGAAACAATGAGCAGTTCTTC.

The chain is built from TRBV29-1 and TRBJ1-1, with 9 bases identical to TRBD1. After removal of 5 bases from V and 0 bases from J, the junction contained 1 base not matched to a gene. Germline V lookup: CDR1 SQVTM, CDR2 ANQGSEA. The CDR3 contains 13 residues. CDR3 sequence: CSVWDRVNTEAFF. In DNA, the CDR3 is TGCAGCGTTTGGGACAGGGTGAACACTGAAGCTTTCTTT.

The rearrangement links TRBV7-6 to TRBJ2-3, with 9 bases that match TRBD2. Germline CDR1 reads SGHVS; CDR2 reads FNYEAQ. Trimming removed 1 base from V and 2 bases from J; junction bases left unmatched: 1. This CDR3 is 15 amino acids long. The CDR3 loop reads CASSLGGRDTDTQYF. The CDR3 DNA sequence: TGTGCCAGCAGCTTAGGCGGGAGGGACACAGATACGCAGTATTTT.

This clone was detected only once. The chain recombines TRBV30 with TRBJ2-7, with unresolved D. Trimming cost V 1 base and J 3 bases, with 16 bases left between them. CDR1 and CDR2 (germline): GTSNPN, SVGIG (reference sequence). CDR3 length: 15 residues. CDR3 DNA sequence: TGTGCCTGGAGTGACCCCCGAGGAGCATACTACGAGCAGTACTTC. Its translation: CAWSDPRGAYYEQYF.

This chain joins TRBV18 and TRBJ2-2; TRBD1 is a possible D gene (6 bases). CDR3 length equals 16 residues. Germline CDR1 reads KGHSH; CDR2 reads LQKENI. Trimming pared 4 bases from V and 6 bases from J, leaving 18 bases between. The CDR3 sequence is CASSLKNLQGAGELFF. DNA of the CDR3: TGTGCCAGCTCACTAAAAAACCTACAGGGAGCCGGGGAGCTGTTTTTT.

The chain employs TRBV2 and TRBJ2-5; weak D call: TRBD2 (5 bases). Germline V gene lookup returns CDR1 SNHLY and CDR2 FYNNEI. This CDR3 spans 13 amino acids. V was shortened by 2 bases and J by 9 bases, with 13 bases between the two germline ends. The CDR3 loop reads CASSEFVVGAQYF. CDR3 in DNA: TGTGCCAGCAGTGAATTTGTGGTCGGGGCCCAGTACTTC.